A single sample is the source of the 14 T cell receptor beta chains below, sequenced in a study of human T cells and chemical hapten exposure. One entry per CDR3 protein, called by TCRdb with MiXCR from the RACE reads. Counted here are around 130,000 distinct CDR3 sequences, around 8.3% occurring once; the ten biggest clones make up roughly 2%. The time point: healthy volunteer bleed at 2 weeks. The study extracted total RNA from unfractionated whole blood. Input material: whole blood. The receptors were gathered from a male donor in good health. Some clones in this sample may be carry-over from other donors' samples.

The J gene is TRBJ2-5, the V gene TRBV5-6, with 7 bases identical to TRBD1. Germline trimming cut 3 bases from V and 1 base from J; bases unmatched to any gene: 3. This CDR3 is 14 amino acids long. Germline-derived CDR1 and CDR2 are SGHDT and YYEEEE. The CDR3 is CASSSRTGQETQYF. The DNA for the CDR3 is TGTGCCAGCAGCTCCCGGACAGGCCAAGAGACCCAGTACTTC.

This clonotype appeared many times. CDR3 sequence reads: CASSIPGASEAFF. The CDR3 DNA reads as TGTGCCAGCAGTATTCCGGGGGCCTCTGAAGCTTTCTTT. The chain has TRBV12-3 or TRBV12-4 and TRBJ1-1, with D possibly being TRBD1 (6 bases). V was pared by 5 bases and J by 6 bases, with 13 bases between. This CDR3 contains 13 residues.

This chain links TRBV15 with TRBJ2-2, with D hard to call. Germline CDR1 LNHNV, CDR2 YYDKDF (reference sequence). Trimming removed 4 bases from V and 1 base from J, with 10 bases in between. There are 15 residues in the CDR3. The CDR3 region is CATSTARENTGELFF. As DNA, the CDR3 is TGTGCCACCAGCACAGCACGAGAGAACACCGGGGAGCTGTTTTTT.

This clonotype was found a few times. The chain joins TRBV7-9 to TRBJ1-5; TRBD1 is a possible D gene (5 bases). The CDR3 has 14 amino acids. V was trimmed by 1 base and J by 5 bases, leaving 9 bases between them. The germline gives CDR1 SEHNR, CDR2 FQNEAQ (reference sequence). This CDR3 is CASSLDGGDQPQHF. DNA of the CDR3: TGTGCCAGCAGCTTAGACGGAGGGGATCAGCCCCAGCATTTT. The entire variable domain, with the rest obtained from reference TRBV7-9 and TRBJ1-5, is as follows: DTGVSQNPRHKITKRGQNVTFRCDPISEHNRLYWYRQTLGQGPEFLTYFQNEAQLEKSRLLSDRFSAERPKGSFSTLEIQRTEQGDSAMYLCASSLDGGDQPQHFGDGTRLSIL.

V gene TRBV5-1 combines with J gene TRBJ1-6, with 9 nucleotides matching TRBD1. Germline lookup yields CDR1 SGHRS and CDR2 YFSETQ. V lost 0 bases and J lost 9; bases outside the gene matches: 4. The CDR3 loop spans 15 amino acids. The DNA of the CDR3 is TGCGCCAGCAGCTTGGATGGGACAGGGACTTCACCCCTCCACTTT. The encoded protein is CASSLDGTGTSPLHF.

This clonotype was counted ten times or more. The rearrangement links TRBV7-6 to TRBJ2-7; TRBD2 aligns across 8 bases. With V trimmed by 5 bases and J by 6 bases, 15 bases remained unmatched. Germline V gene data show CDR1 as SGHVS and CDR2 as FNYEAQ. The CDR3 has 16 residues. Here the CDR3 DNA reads TGTGCCAGCAGCCCCCTTTCCGCGGGAGGTCAGGGCGAGCAGTACTTC. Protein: CASSPLSAGGQGEQYF.

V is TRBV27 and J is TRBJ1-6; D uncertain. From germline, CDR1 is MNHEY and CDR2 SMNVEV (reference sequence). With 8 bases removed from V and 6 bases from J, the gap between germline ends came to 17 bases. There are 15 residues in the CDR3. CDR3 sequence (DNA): TGTGCCAGCGTTAGTAAAGACGGATTTAATTCACCCCTCCACTTT. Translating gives CASVSKDGFNSPLHF.

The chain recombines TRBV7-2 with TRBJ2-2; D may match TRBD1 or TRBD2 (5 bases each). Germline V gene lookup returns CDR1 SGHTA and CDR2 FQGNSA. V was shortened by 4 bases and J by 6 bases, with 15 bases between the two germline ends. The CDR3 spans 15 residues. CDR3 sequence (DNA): TGTGCCAGCAGCTCACCGGGACCTGGGGCCGGGGAGCTGTTTTTT. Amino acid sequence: CASSSPGPGAGELFF.

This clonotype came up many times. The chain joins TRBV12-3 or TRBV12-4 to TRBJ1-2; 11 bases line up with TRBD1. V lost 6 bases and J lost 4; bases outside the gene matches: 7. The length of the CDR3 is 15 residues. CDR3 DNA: TGTGCCAGCAGCCCTGGGACAGGGGGAAGCTATGGCTACACCTTC. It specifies CASSPGTGGSYGYTF.

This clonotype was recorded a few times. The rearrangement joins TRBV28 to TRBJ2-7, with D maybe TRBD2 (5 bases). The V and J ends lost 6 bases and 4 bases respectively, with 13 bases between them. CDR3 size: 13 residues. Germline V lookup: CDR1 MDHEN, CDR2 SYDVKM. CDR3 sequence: CASSQPGGYEQYF. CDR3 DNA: TGTGCCAGCAGCCAACCTGGCGGGTACGAGCAGTACTTC.

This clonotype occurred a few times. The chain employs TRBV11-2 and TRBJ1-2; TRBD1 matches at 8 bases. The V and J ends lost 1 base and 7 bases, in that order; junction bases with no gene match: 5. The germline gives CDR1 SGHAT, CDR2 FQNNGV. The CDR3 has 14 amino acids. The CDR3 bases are TGTGCCAGCAGCTTAGGTGGACAGGGCCGTGGCTACACCTTC. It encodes CASSLGGQGRGYTF.

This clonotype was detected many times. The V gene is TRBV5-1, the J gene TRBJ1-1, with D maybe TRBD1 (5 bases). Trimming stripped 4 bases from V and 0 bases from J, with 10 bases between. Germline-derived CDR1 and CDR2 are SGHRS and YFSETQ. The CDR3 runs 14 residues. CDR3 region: CASSRKTVNTEAFF. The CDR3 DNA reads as TGCGCCAGCAGCCGCAAGACAGTGAACACTGAAGCTTTCTTT.

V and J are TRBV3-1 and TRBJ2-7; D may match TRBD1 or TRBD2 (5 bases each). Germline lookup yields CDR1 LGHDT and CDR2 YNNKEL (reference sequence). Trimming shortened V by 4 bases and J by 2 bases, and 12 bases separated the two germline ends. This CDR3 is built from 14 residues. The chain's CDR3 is CASSPPGDPYEQYF. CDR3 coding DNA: TGTGCCAGCAGCCCGCCCGGGGACCCCTACGAGCAGTACTTC.

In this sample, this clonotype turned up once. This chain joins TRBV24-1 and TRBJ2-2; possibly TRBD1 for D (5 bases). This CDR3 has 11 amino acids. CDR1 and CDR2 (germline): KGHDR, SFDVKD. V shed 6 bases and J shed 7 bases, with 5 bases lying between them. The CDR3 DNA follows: TGTGCCACCAGTACAGGCGGGGAGCTGTTTTTT. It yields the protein CATSTGGELFF.